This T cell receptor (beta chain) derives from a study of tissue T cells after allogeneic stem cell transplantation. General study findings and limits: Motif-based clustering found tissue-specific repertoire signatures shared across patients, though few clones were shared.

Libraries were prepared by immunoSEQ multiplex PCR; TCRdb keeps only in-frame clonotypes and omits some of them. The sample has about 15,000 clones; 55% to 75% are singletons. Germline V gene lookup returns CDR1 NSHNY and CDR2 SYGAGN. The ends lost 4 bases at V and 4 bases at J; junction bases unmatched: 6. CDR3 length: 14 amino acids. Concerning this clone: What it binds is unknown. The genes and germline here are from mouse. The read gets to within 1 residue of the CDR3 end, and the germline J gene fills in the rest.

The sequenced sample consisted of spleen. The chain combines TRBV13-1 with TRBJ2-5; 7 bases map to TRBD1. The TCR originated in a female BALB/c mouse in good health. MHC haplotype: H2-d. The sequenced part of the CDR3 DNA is TGTGCCAGCAGTCCGACAGGGAAGAAAGACACCCAGTAC. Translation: CASSPTGKKDTQY. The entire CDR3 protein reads CASSPTGKKDTQYF.